This TCR beta chain was retrieved from a study of cytomegalovirus exposure and HLA in healthy donors. Study results and limitations: First-cohort TCR clusters tended to co-occur in the approximately 110 validation repertoires, a later analysis found. Both high specificity and high sensitivity reportedly marked the classifier's diagnosis of cytomegalovirus status. Investigators reported 150 to 200 TCR beta chains as tied to cytomegalovirus.

The validation cohort, a group of 120 or so subjects, included the donors and was separate from the roughly 720-subject first cohort. Profiled with immunoSEQ multiplex PCR; TCRdb holds only in-frame clones, not every one. Of a few hundred thousand clones listed, over 75% were seen once; the top ten hold about 11%. Only a few counts were recorded for this clone. The antigen is not known. V was pared by 1 base and J by 7 bases, with 2 bases of the junction left unmatched. The CDR3 extends over 13 amino acids. Germline CDR1 and CDR2: SGHDN and FVKESK. The receptor comes from a man between 18 and 35 years old in good health and CMV-seropositive. Input material: PBMCs. This rearrangement joins TRBV14 to TRBJ2-7; TRBD1 aligns across 9 bases. The CDR3 spells CASSQATGGEQYF. In nucleotides, the CDR3 is TGTGCCAGCAGCCAAGCGACAGGGGGGGAGCAGTACTTC.